This TCR beta chain was recorded in a study of type 1 regulatory T cells. Study in general: T-allo10 is a Tr1-enriched, alloantigen-specific CD4 T cell product made in vitro. General study findings and limits: Compared with non-Tr1 cells, Tr1 cells showed a narrower TCR repertoire.

MiXCR, run by TCRdb on the reads, gives a single entry per CDR3 protein. The sample records about 62,000 distinct CDR3 sequences, roughly two thirds being singletons. Remarks on this clonotype: Antigen specificity is unknown.

Losses at the gene ends were 6 bases for V and 6 bases for J; bases not matched to a gene: 11. CDR3 length: 15 amino acids. The sequence derives from a human donor in good health. V is TRBV12-3 or TRBV12-4 and J is TRBJ1-5; the match to TRBD1 covers 7 bases. The sequenced sample consisted of cultured non-Tr1 T cells, either the whole culture or a sorted T cell fraction (not recorded which). Here the CDR3 reads CASRGDRAVGQPQHF. The CDR3 DNA reads TGTGCCAGCAGGGGAGACAGGGCGGTGGGTCAGCCCCAGCATTTT.